This TCR beta chain was documented in a study of shared clonotypes between healthy human individuals. The CDR3 has 15 residues. Trimming removed 4 bases from V and 10 bases from J; junction bases left unmatched: 8. Looked up from germline, CDR1 is SGHAT and CDR2 is FQNNGV. The assay was immunoSEQ multiplex PCR, and TCRdb's table has in-frame clones only and misses some. The sample holds around 2.3 million clones, around 95% seen once. V usage is TRBV11-2 and J usage is TRBJ1-6, with 9 nucleotides matching TRBD1. What was sequenced was naive CD4+ T cells sorted from blood. Indicated subset: CD45RA+ positively selected. The clonotype was recovered from a man younger than 30 in good health. The CDR3 is CASSSTGGVRSPLHF. CDR3 DNA sequence: TGTGCCAGCAGCTCGACAGGGGGTGTCAGGTCACCCCTCCACTTT.